Listed below are T cell receptor beta chains from one sample, sequenced in a study of CD8 T cells in Susac syndrome. TCRdb processed the immunoSEQ multiplex PCR reads anew with MiXCR; each CDR3 protein has one entry. The sample gives approximately 150,000 distinct CDR3 sequences, 90% to 95% of which show up once; 0.09% to 0.095% is in the top ten. Material for sequencing was CD4+ T cells from PBMCs. The receptors derive from a human donor with multiple sclerosis. The CDR3 runs from the conserved cysteine through the conserved F or W. The D gene is left open where the match is weak. Not every row has a clone size; where given, it reads once, few, many or a size class.

length: 13; V: TRBV9; size: NA; J: TRBJ2-3; D: NA; CDR3: CASSVDGGDTQYF; DNA: TGTGCCAGCAGCGTAGATGGAGGGGATACGCAGTATTTT
length: 16; V: TRBV7-2; size: NA; J: TRBJ2-5; D: TRBD2; CDR3: CASSAQGPGGQETQYF; DNA: TGTGCCAGCAGCGCCCAAGGACCGGGGGGACAAGAGACCCAGTACTTC
length: 15; V: TRBV6-2/TRBV6-3; size: NA; J: TRBJ2-1; D: TRBD2; CDR3: CASSSFEGLAGEQFF; DNA: TGTGCCAGCAGCTCCTTTGAGGGACTAGCGGGGGAGCAGTTCTTC
length: 13; V: TRBV18; size: NA; J: TRBJ1-5; D: NA; CDR3: CASSPEGDQPQHF; DNA: TGTGCCAGCTCACCGGAAGGGGATCAGCCCCAGCATTTT
length: 15; V: TRBV29-1; size: NA; J: TRBJ1-1; D: NA; CDR3: CSVGWGGGQSTEAFF; DNA: TGCAGCGTCGGTTGGGGAGGGGGTCAGTCGACTGAAGCTTTCTTT
length: 14; V: TRBV4-3; size: few; J: TRBJ1-1; D: TRBD1; CDR3: CASSRGQENTEAFF; DNA: TGCGCCAGCAGCCGCGGACAGGAGAACACTGAAGCTTTCTTT
length: 14; V: TRBV28; size: once; J: TRBJ2-5; D: NA; CDR3: CASRNVGGGETQYF; DNA: TGTGCCAGCAGGAACGTGGGCGGAGGGGAGACCCAGTACTTC
length: 17; V: TRBV11-1; size: NA; J: TRBJ2-1; D: NA; CDR3: CASSPTAGGLARGEQFF; DNA: TGTGCCAGCAGCCCAACGGCAGGGGGTCTCGCGCGGGGTGAGCAGTTCTTC
length: 15; V: TRBV11-2; size: NA; J: TRBJ1-6; D: NA; CDR3: CASSLDPQGSAPLHF; DNA: TGTGCCAGCAGCTTAGACCCACAGGGATCGGCACCCCTCCACTTT
length: 14; V: TRBV5-6; size: few; J: TRBJ1-4; D: NA; CDR3: CASSPGATNEKLFF; DNA: TGTGCCAGCTCACCAGGGGCAACTAATGAAAAACTGTTTTTT
length: 15; V: TRBV27; size: NA; J: TRBJ1-5; D: NA; CDR3: CASSFNPLSGQPQHF; DNA: TGTGCCAGCAGTTTTAACCCTCTTTCCGGACAGCCCCAGCATTTT
length: 15; V: TRBV6-5; size: NA; J: TRBJ2-7; D: NA; CDR3: CASSYSTPITYEQYF; DNA: TGTGCCAGCAGTTACTCGACACCGATAACCTACGAGCAGTACTTC
length: 14; V: TRBV20-1; size: once; J: TRBJ1-1; D: NA; CDR3: CSARVGTVNTEAFF; DNA: TGCAGTGCTAGAGTCGGGACGGTCAACACTGAAGCTTTCTTT
length: 15; V: TRBV7-2; size: NA; J: TRBJ2-1; D: TRBD2; CDR3: CASSVGLAGVFEQFF; DNA: TGTGCCAGCAGCGTCGGACTAGCGGGAGTTTTTGAGCAGTTCTTC
length: 12; V: TRBV12-3/TRBV12-4; size: NA; J: TRBJ2-4; D: TRBD1; CDR3: CASTGQDNIQYF; DNA: TGTGCCAGCACCGGACAGGATAACATTCAGTACTTC
length: 16; V: TRBV5-1; size: NA; J: TRBJ1-3; D: TRBD1; CDR3: CASTLQGYNSGNTIYF; DNA: TGCGCCAGCACCCTACAGGGGTACAACTCTGGAAACACCATATATTTT
length: 14; V: TRBV20-1; size: NA; J: TRBJ2-7; D: TRBD2; CDR3: CSAKTGTRPYEQYF; DNA: TGCAGTGCGAAAACGGGGACTAGGCCTTACGAGCAGTACTTC
length: 15; V: TRBV5-1; size: NA; J: TRBJ1-1; D: NA; CDR3: CASSFWGQKNTEAFF; DNA: TGCGCCAGCAGCTTTTGGGGGCAGAAGAACACTGAAGCTTTCTTT
length: 11; V: TRBV10-3; size: NA; J: TRBJ2-1; D: NA; CDR3: CAISGGTQQFF; DNA: TGTGCCATCAGTGGAGGCACCCAGCAGTTCTTC
length: 15; V: TRBV2; size: NA; J: TRBJ2-7; D: NA; CDR3: CASSVRLGERNEQYF; DNA: TGTGCCAGCAGTGTTCGACTTGGGGAGAGGAACGAGCAGTACTTC
length: 16; V: TRBV3-1; size: NA; J: TRBJ2-5; D: NA; CDR3: CASSPQRKGFQETQYF; DNA: TGTGCCAGCAGCCCGCAGCGAAAGGGATTCCAAGAGACCCAGTACTTC
length: 16; V: TRBV20-1; size: NA; J: TRBJ2-4; D: TRBD2; CDR3: CSARDLSGRGKNIQYF; DNA: TGCAGTGCTAGAGATCTTAGCGGGAGGGGCAAAAACATTCAGTACTTC
length: 18; V: TRBV4-3; size: NA; J: TRBJ2-7; D: NA; CDR3: CASSQDPNRATVTYEQYF; DNA: TGCGCCAGCAGCCAAGATCCGAATCGCGCGACAGTAACCTACGAGCAGTACTTC
length: 14; V: TRBV24-1; size: NA; J: TRBJ2-5; D: TRBD2; CDR3: CATSEASGQETQYF; DNA: TGTGCCACCAGTGAGGCTAGCGGCCAAGAGACCCAGTACTTC
length: 12; V: TRBV29-1; size: NA; J: TRBJ2-1; D: NA; CDR3: CSVGQVYNEQFF; DNA: TGCAGCGTTGGTCAGGTCTACAATGAGCAGTTCTTC
length: 16; V: TRBV3-1; size: NA; J: TRBJ1-3; D: NA; CDR3: CASSQDSAGAGNTIYF; DNA: TGTGCCAGCAGCCAAGATTCGGCAGGGGCTGGAAACACCATATATTTT
length: 14; V: TRBV29-1; size: NA; J: TRBJ2-7; D: NA; CDR3: CSVLGSGSSYEQYF; DNA: TGCAGCGTCCTGGGTAGCGGTAGCTCCTACGAGCAGTACTTC
length: 15; V: TRBV12-3/TRBV12-4; size: NA; J: TRBJ2-2; D: NA; CDR3: CASSNLGLGIGELFF; DNA: TGTGCCAGCAGCAACCTTGGCTTGGGGATCGGGGAGCTGTTTTTT
length: 16; V: TRBV5-1; size: NA; J: TRBJ2-1; D: TRBD2; CDR3: CASSWDSGGPYNEQFF; DNA: TGCGCCAGCAGCTGGGACTCGGGGGGACCCTACAATGAGCAGTTCTTC
length: 16; V: TRBV2; size: NA; J: TRBJ2-7; D: NA; CDR3: CASSEPQNRRRYEQYF; DNA: TGTGCCAGCAGTGAGCCCCAAAACAGGCGGCGCTACGAGCAGTACTTC
length: 15; V: TRBV20-1; size: NA; J: TRBJ1-1; D: NA; CDR3: CSARATLGGNTEAFF; DNA: TGCAGTGCTAGAGCCACTCTCGGTGGGAACACTGAAGCTTTCTTT
length: 18; V: TRBV4-1; size: NA; J: TRBJ2-3; D: TRBD2; CDR3: CASSSVLLAGEFADTQYF; DNA: TGCGCCAGCAGCTCAGTTCTGTTAGCGGGGGAGTTCGCAGATACGCAGTATTTT
length: 15; V: TRBV5-4; size: few; J: TRBJ2-7; D: TRBD1; CDR3: CASSLGGQGIYEQYF; DNA: TGTGCCAGCAGCTTGGGGGGACAGGGGATCTACGAGCAGTACTTC
length: 13; V: TRBV24-1; size: NA; J: TRBJ1-2; D: NA; CDR3: CATSEGTLDGYTF; DNA: TGTGCCACCAGTGAGGGGACTCTGGATGGCTACACCTTC
length: 12; V: TRBV19; size: NA; J: TRBJ2-1; D: TRBD2; CDR3: CASKTSGKEQFF; DNA: TGTGCCAGTAAGACTAGCGGGAAAGAGCAGTTCTTC
length: 16; V: TRBV14; size: NA; J: TRBJ2-1; D: NA; CDR3: CASSHSGGRSYNEQFF; DNA: TGTGCCAGCAGCCACTCGGGGGGCCGTTCCTACAATGAGCAGTTCTTC
length: 15; V: TRBV7-3; size: NA; J: TRBJ2-5; D: NA; CDR3: CASSPRHGAQETQYF; DNA: TGTGCCAGCAGCCCAAGACATGGGGCCCAAGAGACCCAGTACTTC
length: 11; V: TRBV2; size: NA; J: TRBJ2-3; D: TRBD1; CDR3: CAGTGGDTQYF; DNA: TGTGCCGGGACAGGGGGAGATACGCAGTATTTT
length: 16; V: TRBV9; size: once; J: TRBJ1-3; D: TRBD1; CDR3: CASSGDSALSGNTIYF; DNA: TGTGCCAGCAGCGGGGACAGCGCACTCTCTGGAAACACCATATATTTT
length: 16; V: TRBV30; size: NA; J: TRBJ1-5; D: NA; CDR3: CAWPSGKPISNQPQHF; DNA: TGTGCCTGGCCCAGCGGAAAACCGATTAGCAATCAGCCCCAGCATTTT
length: 14; V: TRBV12-3/TRBV12-4; size: once; J: TRBJ2-7; D: NA; CDR3: CASSLGTVSYEQYF; DNA: TGTGCCAGCAGTCTTGGGACCGTCTCCTACGAGCAGTACTTC
length: 15; V: TRBV30; size: NA; J: TRBJ2-7; D: TRBD1; CDR3: CAWSVAGGLAYEQYF; DNA: TGTGCCTGGAGTGTGGCAGGGGGCTTAGCCTACGAGCAGTACTTC